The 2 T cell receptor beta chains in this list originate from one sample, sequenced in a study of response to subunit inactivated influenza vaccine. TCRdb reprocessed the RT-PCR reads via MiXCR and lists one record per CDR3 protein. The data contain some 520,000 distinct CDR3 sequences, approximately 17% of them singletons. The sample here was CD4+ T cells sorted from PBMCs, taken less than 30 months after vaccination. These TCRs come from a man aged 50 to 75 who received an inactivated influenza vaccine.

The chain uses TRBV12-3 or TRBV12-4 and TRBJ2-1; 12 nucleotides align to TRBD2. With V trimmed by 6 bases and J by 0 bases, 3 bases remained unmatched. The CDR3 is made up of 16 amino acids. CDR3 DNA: TGTGCCAGCAGCCGGGGACTAGCGGGCTCCTACAATGAGCAGTTCTTC. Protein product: CASSRGLAGSYNEQFF.

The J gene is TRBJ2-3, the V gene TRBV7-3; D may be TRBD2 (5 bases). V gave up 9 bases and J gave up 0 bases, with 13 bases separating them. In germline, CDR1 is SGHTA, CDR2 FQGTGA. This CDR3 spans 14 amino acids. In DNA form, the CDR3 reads TGTGCCAGTTCGGGAAGTTCTAGCACAGATACGCAGTATTTT. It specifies CASSGSSSTDTQYF.